This TCR beta chain was captured by sequencing in a study of CD8 T cells in ankylosing spondylitis. General observations from the study: Typical of ankylosing spondylitis blood, it appeared, was a TCR beta motif of eight highly homologous variants. The study looked at matched synovial fluid samples from ankylosing spondylitis patients. Disease-linked clones were reported to be significantly enriched there. Some motif variants were previously reported in reactive arthritis synovial fluid and blood.

TCRdb redid the calling of the 5' RACE reads with MiXCR, one entry per CDR3 protein. The repertoire consists of fewer than 450,000 distinct CDR3 sequences, with about 15% occurring once and the leading ten covering over 0.9%. As for this clonotype: Its antigen remains unknown.

Trimming pared 0 bases from V and 0 bases from J, leaving 9 bases between. The germline gives CDR1 SGHVS, CDR2 FNYEAQ. The CDR3 runs 16 residues. The chain recombines TRBV7-6 with TRBJ2-1; D gene ambiguous. Material: blood, either unsorted or a sorted T cell fraction (not recorded which). This TCR came from a male donor with ankylosing spondylitis. CDR3 DNA: TGTGCCAGCAGCTTAGCGCCGGCTAACTCCTACAATGAGCAGTTCTTC. As protein: CASSLAPANSYNEQFF.